Listed below are T cell receptor beta chains from one sample, sequenced in a study of blood T cell repertoires in COVID-19. Assay: immunoSEQ multiplex PCR; the TCRdb copy retains only in-frame clones and omits some. Of under 350,000 clones listed, 75% to 95% were seen once; the top ten hold 6.8%. Sequenced sample: peripheral blood. The receptors stem from a woman aged 25 to 45 with COVID-19, enrolled during active disease. CDR3s include the opening cysteine and the closing phenylalanine or tryptophan. The order of the fields is D gene, V gene, clone size, J gene, CDR3 DNA, CDR3 protein. The D gene is left open where the match is weak. Where a row states a size, it is once, few, many or the class of an expanded clone; other rows omit it.

d_call: TRBD2
v_call: TRBV27
clone_size: .
j_call: TRBJ2-1
cdr3_nt: TGTGCCAGCACTCTTGGGACTAGCGGGAGCAATGAGCAGTTCTTC
cdr3_aa: CASTLGTSGSNEQFF

d_call: .
v_call: TRBV24-1
clone_size: .
j_call: TRBJ1-1
cdr3_nt: TGTGCCACCAGTGATTCCGGGGGGACCGCTTTCTTT
cdr3_aa: CATSDSGGTAFF

d_call: .
v_call: TRBV9
clone_size: once
j_call: TRBJ1-4
cdr3_nt: TGTGCCAGCAGTGACACGAGGGATGAAAAACTGTTTTTT
cdr3_aa: CASSDTRDEKLFF

d_call: TRBD1
v_call: TRBV5-1
clone_size: .
j_call: TRBJ1-2
cdr3_nt: TGCGCCAGCAGCTTGGCCGGCGGAGGGGGCCTCTATGGCTACACCTTC
cdr3_aa: CASSLAGGGGLYGYTF

d_call: TRBD1
v_call: TRBV27
clone_size: once
j_call: TRBJ1-3
cdr3_nt: TGTGCCAGCAGTTCCCGACAGGGACGAGGAAACACCATATATTTT
cdr3_aa: CASSSRQGRGNTIYF

d_call: .
v_call: TRBV7-9
clone_size: .
j_call: TRBJ2-7
cdr3_nt: TGTGCCAGCAGCTTAGCGTCTGCAGGGTTCTCGAGCGAGCAGTACTTC
cdr3_aa: CASSLASAGFSSEQYF

d_call: .
v_call: TRBV28
clone_size: .
j_call: TRBJ2-7
cdr3_nt: TGTGCCAGCAGTTTAGCGGGCCGCTTCAGGCAGTACTTC
cdr3_aa: CASSLAGRFRQYF

d_call: TRBD1
v_call: TRBV10-3
clone_size: .
j_call: TRBJ1-5
cdr3_nt: TGTGCCAGCGGGACAGGGGTTAGCAATCAGCCCCAGCATTTT
cdr3_aa: CASGTGVSNQPQHF

d_call: .
v_call: TRBV18
clone_size: .
j_call: TRBJ1-1
cdr3_nt: TGTGCCAGCTCACAGGGACGGGGGTCTGAAGCTTTCTTT
cdr3_aa: CASSQGRGSEAFF

d_call: .
v_call: TRBV4-1
clone_size: .
j_call: TRBJ1-6
cdr3_nt: TGCGCCAGCAGCCCGGGAGGGTGGTCACCCCTCCACTTT
cdr3_aa: CASSPGGWSPLHF

d_call: .
v_call: TRBV21-1
clone_size: .
j_call: TRBJ1-5
cdr3_nt: TGTGCCAGCAGCAAAGACCAGGGAATCGTCGATCAGCCCCAGCATTTT
cdr3_aa: CASSKDQGIVDQPQHF

d_call: .
v_call: TRBV25-1
clone_size: .
j_call: TRBJ2-3
cdr3_nt: TGTGCCAGCAGTGAGGGACTCACAGATACGCAGTATTTT
cdr3_aa: CASSEGLTDTQYF

d_call: .
v_call: TRBV19
clone_size: .
j_call: TRBJ2-3
cdr3_nt: TGTGCCAGTAGTAAGGGACTCGTCGACACAGATACGCAGTATTTT
cdr3_aa: CASSKGLVDTDTQYF

d_call: .
v_call: TRBV7-2
clone_size: .
j_call: TRBJ1-2
cdr3_nt: TGTGCCAGCAGCTTTTTCATGGGCTACACCTTC
cdr3_aa: CASSFFMGYTF

d_call: TRBD1
v_call: TRBV6-6
clone_size: .
j_call: TRBJ2-5
cdr3_nt: TGTGCCAGCAGTTACCCTGGGACAGGGGGAGAGACCCAGTACTTC
cdr3_aa: CASSYPGTGGETQYF

d_call: .
v_call: TRBV7-2
clone_size: .
j_call: TRBJ1-5
cdr3_nt: TGTGCCAGCAGCTCAACTGGAGGAAGGCCCCAGCATTTT
cdr3_aa: CASSSTGGRPQHF

d_call: .
v_call: TRBV16
clone_size: .
j_call: TRBJ1-1
cdr3_nt: TGTGCCAGCAGCCAATCGAGGAGGGTTGGGGACACTGAAGCTTTCTTT
cdr3_aa: CASSQSRRVGDTEAFF

d_call: TRBD2
v_call: TRBV29-1
clone_size: .
j_call: TRBJ2-7
cdr3_nt: TGCAGCGTTGTTCAGAATAGCGGGAGCGATGGGCAGTACTTC
cdr3_aa: CSVVQNSGSDGQYF

d_call: TRBD2
v_call: TRBV23-1
clone_size: .
j_call: TRBJ2-7
cdr3_nt: TGCGCCAGCAGTCCGGGCGGGAGACTAGCGGAAATCTACGAGCAGTACTTC
cdr3_aa: CASSPGGRLAEIYEQYF

d_call: .
v_call: TRBV4-3
clone_size: .
j_call: TRBJ1-4
cdr3_nt: TGCGCCAGCAGCCCGACGGGGGGCGCCTTTGAAAAACTGTTTTTT
cdr3_aa: CASSPTGGAFEKLFF

d_call: .
v_call: TRBV20-1
clone_size: .
j_call: TRBJ2-7
cdr3_nt: TGCAGTGCTAGAGACCCAGTCGAGCAGTACTTC
cdr3_aa: CSARDPVEQYF

d_call: TRBD1
v_call: TRBV2
clone_size: .
j_call: TRBJ2-7
cdr3_nt: TGTGCCGCCAGGGCCATTCAGGGGGAATACGAGCAGTACTTC
cdr3_aa: CAARAIQGEYEQYF

d_call: .
v_call: TRBV24-1
clone_size: .
j_call: TRBJ1-4
cdr3_nt: TGTGCCACCAGTGAAGCCGGGAACGAAAAACTGTTTTTT
cdr3_aa: CATSEAGNEKLFF